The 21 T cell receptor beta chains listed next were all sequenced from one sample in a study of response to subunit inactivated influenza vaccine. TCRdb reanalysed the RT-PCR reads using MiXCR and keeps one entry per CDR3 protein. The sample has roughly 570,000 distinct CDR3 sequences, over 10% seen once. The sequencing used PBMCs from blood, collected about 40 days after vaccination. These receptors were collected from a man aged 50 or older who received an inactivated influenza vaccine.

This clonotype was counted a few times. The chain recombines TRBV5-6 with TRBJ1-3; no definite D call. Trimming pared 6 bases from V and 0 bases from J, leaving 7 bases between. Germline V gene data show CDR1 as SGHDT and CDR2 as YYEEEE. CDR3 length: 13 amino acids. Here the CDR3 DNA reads TGTGCCAGCACGGCTCTCTCTGGAAACACCATATATTTT. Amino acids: CASTALSGNTIYF.

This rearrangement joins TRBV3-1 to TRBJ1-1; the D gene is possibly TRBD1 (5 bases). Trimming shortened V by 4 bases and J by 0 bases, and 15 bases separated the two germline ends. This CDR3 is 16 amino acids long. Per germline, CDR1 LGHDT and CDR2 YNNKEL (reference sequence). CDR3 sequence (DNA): TGTGCCAGCAGCCGTTTTCGACAGTACATGAACACTGAAGCTTTCTTT. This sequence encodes CASSRFRQYMNTEAFF.

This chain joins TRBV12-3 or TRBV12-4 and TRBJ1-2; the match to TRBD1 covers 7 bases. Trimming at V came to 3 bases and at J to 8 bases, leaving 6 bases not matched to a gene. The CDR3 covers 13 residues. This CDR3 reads CASSLGTAGGYTF. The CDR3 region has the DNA TGTGCCAGCAGTTTGGGGACAGCGGGAGGCTACACCTTC.

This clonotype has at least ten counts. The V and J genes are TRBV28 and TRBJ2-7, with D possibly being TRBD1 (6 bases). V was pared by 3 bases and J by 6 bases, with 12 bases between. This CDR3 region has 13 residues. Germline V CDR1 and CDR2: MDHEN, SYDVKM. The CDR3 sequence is CASSLAGEGEQYF. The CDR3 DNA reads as TGTGCCAGCAGTTTGGCAGGGGAAGGCGAGCAGTACTTC.

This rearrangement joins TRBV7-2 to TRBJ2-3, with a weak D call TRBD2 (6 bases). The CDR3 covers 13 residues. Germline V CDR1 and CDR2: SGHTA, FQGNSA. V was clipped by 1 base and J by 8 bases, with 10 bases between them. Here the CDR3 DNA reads TGTGCCAGCAGCTTAGTGGGGGGTGGTACGCAGTATTTT. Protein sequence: CASSLVGGGTQYF.

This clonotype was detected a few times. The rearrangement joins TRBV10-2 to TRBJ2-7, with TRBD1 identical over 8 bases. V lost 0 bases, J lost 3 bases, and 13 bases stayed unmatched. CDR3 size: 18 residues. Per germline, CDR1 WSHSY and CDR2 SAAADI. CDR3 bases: TGCGCCAGCAGTGAGTCGGGTATTGGTAGGACAGGGTACTACGAGCAGTACTTC. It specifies CASSESGIGRTGYYEQYF.

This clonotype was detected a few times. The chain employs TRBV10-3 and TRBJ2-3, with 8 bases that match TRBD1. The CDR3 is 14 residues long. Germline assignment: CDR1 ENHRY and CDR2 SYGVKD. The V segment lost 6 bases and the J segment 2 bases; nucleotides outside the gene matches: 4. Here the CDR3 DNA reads TGTGCCATCAGGGACAGGGAAATCACAGATACGCAGTATTTT. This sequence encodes CAIRDREITDTQYF.

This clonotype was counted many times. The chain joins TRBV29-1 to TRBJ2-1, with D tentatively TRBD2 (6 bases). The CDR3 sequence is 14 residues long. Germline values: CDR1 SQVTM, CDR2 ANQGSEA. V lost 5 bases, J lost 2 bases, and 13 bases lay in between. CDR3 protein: CSVRKGGTYNEQFF. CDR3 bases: TGCAGCGTTAGGAAAGGCGGGACCTACAATGAGCAGTTCTTC.

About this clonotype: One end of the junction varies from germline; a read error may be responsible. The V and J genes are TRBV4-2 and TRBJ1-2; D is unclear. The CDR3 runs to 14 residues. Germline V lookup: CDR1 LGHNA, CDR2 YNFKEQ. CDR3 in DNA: TGTGCCATCAGCCCCGAGAGCCGCCGGTGTGGCTACACCTTC. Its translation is CAISPESRRCGYTF.

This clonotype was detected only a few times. Written as DNA, the CDR3 is TGCAGTGCCCATCGACAGGGAACCTACGAGCAGTACTTC. Translating it yields CSAHRQGTYEQYF. The V and J genes are TRBV20-1 and TRBJ2-7; TRBD1 agrees at 7 bases. The V and J ends lost 6 bases and 2 bases, in that order; junction bases with no gene match: 7. Per the germline V gene, CDR1 is DFQATT and CDR2 is SNEGSKA (reference sequence). This CDR3 region has 13 residues.

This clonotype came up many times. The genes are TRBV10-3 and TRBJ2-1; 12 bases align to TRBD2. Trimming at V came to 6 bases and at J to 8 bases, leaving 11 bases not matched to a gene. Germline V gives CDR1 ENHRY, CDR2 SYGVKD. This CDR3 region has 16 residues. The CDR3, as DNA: TGTGCCATCAGACCCACAGGACTAGCGGGGTTACATGAGCAGTTCTTC. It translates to CAIRPTGLAGLHEQFF.

CDR3 DNA sequence: TGTGCCAGCACGGGACTAGCAAGCGAGCAGTACTTC. Residues: CASTGLASEQYF. The J gene is TRBJ2-7, the V gene TRBV2; the match to TRBD2 covers 9 bases. Germline V gene data show CDR1 as SNHLY and CDR2 as FYNNEI. This CDR3 is 12 amino acids long. V gave up 7 bases and J gave up 6 bases; unmatched junction bases: 4. Looking up the rest from reference TRBV2 and TRBJ2-7 gives the full variable domain: EPEVTQTPSHQVTQMGQEVILRCVPISNHLYFYWYRQILGQKVEFLVSFYNNEISEKSEIFDDQFSVERPDGSNFTLKIRSTKLEDSAMYFCASTGLASEQYFGPGTRLTVT.

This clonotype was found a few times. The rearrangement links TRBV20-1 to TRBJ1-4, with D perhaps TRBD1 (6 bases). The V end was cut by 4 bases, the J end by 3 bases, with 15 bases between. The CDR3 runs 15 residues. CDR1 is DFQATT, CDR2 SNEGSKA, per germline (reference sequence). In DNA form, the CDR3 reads TGCAGTGCTATGAGAAGGGACACGCCTAATGAAAAACTGTTTTTT. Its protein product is CSAMRRDTPNEKLFF.

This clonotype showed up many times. CDR3 sequence: CSARDLSGANYGYTF. The CDR3 coding sequence is TGCAGTGCTAGAGATCTCAGTGGAGCTAACTATGGCTACACCTTC. V usage is TRBV20-1 and J usage is TRBJ1-2, with unresolved D. Between the trimmed V and J ends, which lost 0 bases and 0 bases, there was a span of 11 bases. Germline assignment: CDR1 DFQATT and CDR2 SNEGSKA (reference sequence). The CDR3 is 15 residues long.

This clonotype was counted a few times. The CDR3 coding sequence is TGTGCCACCAGTGATCCCAATTACCTCGGGGCCAACGTCCTGACTTTC. The encoded protein is CATSDPNYLGANVLTF. The chain employs TRBV24-1 and TRBJ2-6, with D unclear. Trimming shortened V by 3 bases and J by 4 bases, and 12 bases separated the two germline ends. The CDR3 contains 16 residues. Germline CDR1 is KGHDR and CDR2 is SFDVKD.

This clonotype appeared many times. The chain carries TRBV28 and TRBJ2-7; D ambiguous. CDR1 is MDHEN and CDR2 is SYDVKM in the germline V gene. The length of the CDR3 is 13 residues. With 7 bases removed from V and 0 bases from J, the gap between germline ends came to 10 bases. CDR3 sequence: CASTHPASYEQYF. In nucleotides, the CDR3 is TGTGCCAGCACCCACCCAGCCTCCTACGAGCAGTACTTC. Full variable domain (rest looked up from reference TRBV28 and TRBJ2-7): DVKVTQSSRYLVKRTGEKVFLECVQDMDHENMFWYRQDPGLGLRLIYFSYDVKMKEKGDIPEGYSVSREKKERFSLILESASTNQTSMYLCASTHPASYEQYFGPGTRLTVT.

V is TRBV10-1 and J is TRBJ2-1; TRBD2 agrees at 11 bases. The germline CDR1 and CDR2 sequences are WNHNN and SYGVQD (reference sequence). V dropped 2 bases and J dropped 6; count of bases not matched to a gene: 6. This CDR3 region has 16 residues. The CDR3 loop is CASSEVHSGRANEQFF. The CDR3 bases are TGCGCCAGCAGTGAGGTTCATAGCGGGAGGGCCAATGAGCAGTTCTTC.

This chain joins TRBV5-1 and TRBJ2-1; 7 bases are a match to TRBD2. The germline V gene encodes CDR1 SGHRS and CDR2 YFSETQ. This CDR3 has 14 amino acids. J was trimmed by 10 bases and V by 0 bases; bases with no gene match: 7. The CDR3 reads CASSLVRLAPEQFF. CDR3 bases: TGCGCCAGCAGCTTGGTGAGACTAGCCCCCGAGCAGTTCTTC.

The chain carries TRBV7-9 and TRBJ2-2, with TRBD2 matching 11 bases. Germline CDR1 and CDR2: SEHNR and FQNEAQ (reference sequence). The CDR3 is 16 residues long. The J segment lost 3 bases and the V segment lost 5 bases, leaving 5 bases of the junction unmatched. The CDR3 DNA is TGTGCCAGCAGCGCCACTAGCGGGAGCGACACCGGGGAGCTGTTTTTT. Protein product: CASSATSGSDTGELFF. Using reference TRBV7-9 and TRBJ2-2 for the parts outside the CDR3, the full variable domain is DTGVSQNPRHKITKRGQNVTFRCDPISEHNRLYWYRQTLGQGPEFLTYFQNEAQLEKSRLLSDRFSAERPKGSFSTLEIQRTEQGDSAMYLCASSATSGSDTGELFFGEGSRLTVL.

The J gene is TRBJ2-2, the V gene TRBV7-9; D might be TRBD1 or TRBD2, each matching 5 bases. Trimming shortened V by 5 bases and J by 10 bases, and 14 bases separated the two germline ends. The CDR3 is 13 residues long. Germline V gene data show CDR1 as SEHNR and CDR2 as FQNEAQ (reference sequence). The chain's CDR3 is CASSQAREKELFF. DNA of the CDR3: TGTGCCAGCAGCCAAGCCAGGGAGAAGGAGCTGTTTTTT.

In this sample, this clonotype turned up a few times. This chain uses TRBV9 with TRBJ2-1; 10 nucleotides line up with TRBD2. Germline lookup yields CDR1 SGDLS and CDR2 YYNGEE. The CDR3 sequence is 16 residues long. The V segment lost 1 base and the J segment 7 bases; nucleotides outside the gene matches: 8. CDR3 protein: CASSVYWQLAGNEQFF. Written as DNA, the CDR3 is TGTGCCAGCAGCGTATACTGGCAACTAGCGGGGAATGAGCAGTTCTTC.